This TCR beta chain was identified during a study of blood T cell repertoires in COVID-19. Study-wide background: Specimens from acute and convalescent COVID-19 originated in the United States, Italy and Spain. T cells, B-cell-depleted T cells, or PBMCs provided the cDNA or gDNA that served as material.

A few counts support this clone. As handled by the study authors: Reference gene primer amplification yielded estimated nucleated cell counts. Sequenced by immunoSEQ multiplex PCR; TCRdb stores in-frame clones only, minus some. That table furnishes V, J and clone size, whereas the DNA furnished D and trimming. The sample holds over 60,000 clones, 85% seen once. The CDR3 sequence is 14 residues long. Germline-derived CDR1 and CDR2 are LNHDA and SQIVND (reference sequence). Trimming removed 1 base at V and 2 bases at J, with 9 bases between. This TCR derives from a woman of 80 years or more with active or convalescent COVID-19. This chain connects TRBV19 to TRBJ2-7; D remains ambiguous. Sequenced sample: peripheral blood. CDR3 coding DNA: TGTGCCAGTAGTATAGGGGCAGCTACCTACGAGCAGTACTTC. It yields the protein CASSIGAATYEQYF. Full variable domain (missing parts from reference TRBV19 and TRBJ2-7): DGGITQSPKYLFRKEGQNVTLSCEQNLNHDAMYWYRQDPGQGLRLIYYSQIVNDFQKGDIAEGYSVSREKKESFPLTVTSAQKNPTAFYLCASSIGAATYEQYFGPGTRLTVT.